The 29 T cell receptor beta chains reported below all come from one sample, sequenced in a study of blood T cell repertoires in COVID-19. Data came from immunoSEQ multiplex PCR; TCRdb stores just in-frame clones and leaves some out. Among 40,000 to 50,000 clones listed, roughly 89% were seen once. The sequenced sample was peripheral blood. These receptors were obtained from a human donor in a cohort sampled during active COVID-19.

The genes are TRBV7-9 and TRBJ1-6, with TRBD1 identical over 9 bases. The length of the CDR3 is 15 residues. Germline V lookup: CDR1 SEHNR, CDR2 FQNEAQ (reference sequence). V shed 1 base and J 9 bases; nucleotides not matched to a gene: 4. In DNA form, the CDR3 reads TGTGCCAGCAGCTTAGAAGGGGGACAGGGTTCACCCCTCCACTTT. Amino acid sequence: CASSLEGGQGSPLHF.

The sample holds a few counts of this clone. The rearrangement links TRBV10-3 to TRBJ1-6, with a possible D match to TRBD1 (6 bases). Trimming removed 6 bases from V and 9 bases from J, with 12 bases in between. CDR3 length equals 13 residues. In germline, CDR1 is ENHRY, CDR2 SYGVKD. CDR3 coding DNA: TGTGCCATCAGCACACAGGGCGGTTCACCCCTCCACTTT. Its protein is CAISTQGGSPLHF.

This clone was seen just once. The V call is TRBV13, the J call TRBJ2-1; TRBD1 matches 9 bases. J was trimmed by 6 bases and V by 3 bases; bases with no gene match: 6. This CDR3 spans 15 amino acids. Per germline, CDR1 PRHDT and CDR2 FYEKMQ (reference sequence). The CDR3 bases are TGTGCCAGCAGCTTCAGGACAGGGGTCGGCAATGAGCAGTTCTTC. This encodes CASSFRTGVGNEQFF.

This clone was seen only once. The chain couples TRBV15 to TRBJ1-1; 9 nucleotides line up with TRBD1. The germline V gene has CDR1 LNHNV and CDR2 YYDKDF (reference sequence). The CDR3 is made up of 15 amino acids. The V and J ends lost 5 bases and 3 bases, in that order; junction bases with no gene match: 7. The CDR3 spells CATSPQGARDTEAFF. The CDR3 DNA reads TGTGCCACCAGCCCACAGGGGGCGCGGGACACTGAAGCTTTCTTT.

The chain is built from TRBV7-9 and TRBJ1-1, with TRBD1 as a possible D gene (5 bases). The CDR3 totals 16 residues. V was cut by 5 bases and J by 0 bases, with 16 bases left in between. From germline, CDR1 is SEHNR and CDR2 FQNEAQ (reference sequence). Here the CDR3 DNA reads TGTGCCAGCAGCCCTGGTTGGGGCGCGGTGAACACTGAAGCTTTCTTT. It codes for CASSPGWGAVNTEAFF.

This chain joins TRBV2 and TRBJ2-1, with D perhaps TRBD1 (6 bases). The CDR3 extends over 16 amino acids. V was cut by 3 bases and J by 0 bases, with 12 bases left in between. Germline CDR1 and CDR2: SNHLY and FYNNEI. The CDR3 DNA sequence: TGTGCCAGCAGTGACCCGGGACAATCCTCCTACAATGAGCAGTTCTTC. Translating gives CASSDPGQSSYNEQFF.

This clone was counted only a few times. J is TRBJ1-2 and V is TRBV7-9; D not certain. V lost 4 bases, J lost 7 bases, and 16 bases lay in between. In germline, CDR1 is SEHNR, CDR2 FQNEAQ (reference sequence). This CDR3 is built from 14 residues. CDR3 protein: CASSSTRFFGGYTF. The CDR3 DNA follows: TGTGCCAGCAGCTCGACACGGTTTTTCGGTGGCTACACCTTC. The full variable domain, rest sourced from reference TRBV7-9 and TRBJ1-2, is DTGVSQNPRHKITKRGQNVTFRCDPISEHNRLYWYRQTLGQGPEFLTYFQNEAQLEKSRLLSDRFSAERPKGSFSTLEIQRTEQGDSAMYLCASSSTRFFGGYTFGSGTRLTVV.

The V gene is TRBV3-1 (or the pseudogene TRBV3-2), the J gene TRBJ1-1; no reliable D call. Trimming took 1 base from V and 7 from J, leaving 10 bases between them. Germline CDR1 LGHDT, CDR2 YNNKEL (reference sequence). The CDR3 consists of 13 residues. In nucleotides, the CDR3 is TGTGCCAGCAGCCAAGGTCCGGGGTTTGAAGCTTTCTTT. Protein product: CASSQGPGFEAFF.

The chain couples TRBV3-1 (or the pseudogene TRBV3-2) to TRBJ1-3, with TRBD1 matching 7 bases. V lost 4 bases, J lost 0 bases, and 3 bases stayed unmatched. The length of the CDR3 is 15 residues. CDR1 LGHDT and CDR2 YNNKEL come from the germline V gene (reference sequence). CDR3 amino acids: CASSRQGLSGNTIYF. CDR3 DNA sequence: TGTGCCAGCAGCCGACAGGGACTCTCTGGAAACACCATATATTTT.

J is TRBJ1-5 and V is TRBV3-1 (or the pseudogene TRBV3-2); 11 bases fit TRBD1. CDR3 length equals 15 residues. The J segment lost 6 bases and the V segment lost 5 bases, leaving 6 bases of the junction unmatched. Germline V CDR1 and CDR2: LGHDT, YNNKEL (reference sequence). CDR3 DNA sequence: TGTGCCAGCAGCAGGGGACAGGGGGACGGTCAGCCCCAGCATTTT. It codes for CASSRGQGDGQPQHF.

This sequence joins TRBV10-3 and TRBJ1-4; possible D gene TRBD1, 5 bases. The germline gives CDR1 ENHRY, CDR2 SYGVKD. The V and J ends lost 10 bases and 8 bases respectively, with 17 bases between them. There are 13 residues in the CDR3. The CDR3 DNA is TGTGCCACCAGAATCGGGGGGGACGAAAAACTGTTTTTT. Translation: CATRIGGDEKLFF.

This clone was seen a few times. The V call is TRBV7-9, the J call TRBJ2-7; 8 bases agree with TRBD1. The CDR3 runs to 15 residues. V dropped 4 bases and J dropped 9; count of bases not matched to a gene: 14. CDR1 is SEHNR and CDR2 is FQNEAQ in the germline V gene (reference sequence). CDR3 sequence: CASSSSGTGGLGQYF. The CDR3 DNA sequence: TGTGCCAGCAGCTCATCCGGGACAGGAGGACTTGGGCAGTACTTC.

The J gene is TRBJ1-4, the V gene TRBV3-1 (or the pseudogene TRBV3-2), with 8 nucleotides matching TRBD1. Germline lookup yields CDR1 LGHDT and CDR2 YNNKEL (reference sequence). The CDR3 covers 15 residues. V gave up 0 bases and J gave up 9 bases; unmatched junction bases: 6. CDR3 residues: CASSQDRTGLKKLFF. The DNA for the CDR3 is TGTGCCAGCAGCCAAGACCGGACAGGGTTGAAAAAACTGTTTTTT.

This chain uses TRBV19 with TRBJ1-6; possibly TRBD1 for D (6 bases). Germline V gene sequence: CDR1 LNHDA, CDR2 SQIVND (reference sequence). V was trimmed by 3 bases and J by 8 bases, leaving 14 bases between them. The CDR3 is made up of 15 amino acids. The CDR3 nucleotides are TGTGCCAGTAGTATTGAGTTAGGGGGTCATTCACCCCTCCACTTT. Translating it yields CASSIELGGHSPLHF.

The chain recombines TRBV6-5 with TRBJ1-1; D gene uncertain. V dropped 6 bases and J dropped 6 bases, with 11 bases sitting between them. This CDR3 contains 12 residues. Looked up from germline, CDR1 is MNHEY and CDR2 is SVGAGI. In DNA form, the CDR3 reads TGTGCCAGCAGGGCCATGCAGGCTGAAGCTTTCTTT. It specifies CASRAMQAEAFF.

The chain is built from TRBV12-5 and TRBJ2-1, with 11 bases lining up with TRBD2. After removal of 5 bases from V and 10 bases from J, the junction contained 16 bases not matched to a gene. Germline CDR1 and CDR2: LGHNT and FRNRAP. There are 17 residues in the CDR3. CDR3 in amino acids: CASGQLYSGGAGTEQFF. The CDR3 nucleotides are TGTGCTAGTGGTCAGTTATATAGCGGGGGGGCTGGAACAGAGCAGTTCTTC. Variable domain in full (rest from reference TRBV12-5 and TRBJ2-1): DARVTQTPRHKVTEMGQEVTMRCQPILGHNTVFWYRQTMMQGLELLAYFRNRAPLDDSGMPKDRFSAEMPDATLATLKIQPSEPRDSAVYFCASGQLYSGGAGTEQFFGPGTRLTVL.

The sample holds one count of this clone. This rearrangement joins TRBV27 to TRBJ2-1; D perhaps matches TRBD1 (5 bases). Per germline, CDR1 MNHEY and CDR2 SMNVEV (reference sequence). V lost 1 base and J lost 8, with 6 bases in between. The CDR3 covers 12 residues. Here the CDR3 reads CASSLLGDEQFF. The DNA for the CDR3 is TGTGCCAGCAGTTTATTAGGGGATGAGCAGTTCTTC.

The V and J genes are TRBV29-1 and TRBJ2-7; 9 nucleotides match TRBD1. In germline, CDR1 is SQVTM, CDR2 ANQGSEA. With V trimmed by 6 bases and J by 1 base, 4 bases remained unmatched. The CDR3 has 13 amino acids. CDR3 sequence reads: CSVRTGASYEQYF. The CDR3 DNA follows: TGCAGCGTCAGGACAGGGGCGTCCTACGAGCAGTACTTC.

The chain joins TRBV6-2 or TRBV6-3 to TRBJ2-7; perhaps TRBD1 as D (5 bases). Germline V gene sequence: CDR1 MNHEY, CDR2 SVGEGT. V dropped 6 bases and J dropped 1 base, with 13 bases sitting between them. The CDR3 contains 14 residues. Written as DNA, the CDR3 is TGTGCCAGCAGCTCTCGGACACCTTCCTACGAGCAGTACTTC. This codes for CASSSRTPSYEQYF.

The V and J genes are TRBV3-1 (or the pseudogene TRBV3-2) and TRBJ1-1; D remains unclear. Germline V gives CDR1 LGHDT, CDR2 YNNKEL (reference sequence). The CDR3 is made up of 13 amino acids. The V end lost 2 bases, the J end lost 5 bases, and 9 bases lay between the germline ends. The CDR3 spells CASSQSTKTEAFF. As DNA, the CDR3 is TGTGCCAGCAGCCAAAGCACGAAGACTGAAGCTTTCTTT.

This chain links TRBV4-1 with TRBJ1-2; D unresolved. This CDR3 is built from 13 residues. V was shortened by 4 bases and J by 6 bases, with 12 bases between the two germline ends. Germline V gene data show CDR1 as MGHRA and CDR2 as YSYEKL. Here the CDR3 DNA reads TGCGCCAGCAGCCTACAACAGACGCATGGCTACACCTTC. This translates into CASSLQQTHGYTF.

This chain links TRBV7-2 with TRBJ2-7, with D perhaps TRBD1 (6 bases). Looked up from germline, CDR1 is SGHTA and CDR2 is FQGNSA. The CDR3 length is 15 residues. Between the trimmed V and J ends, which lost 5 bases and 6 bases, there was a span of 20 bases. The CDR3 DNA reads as TGTGCCAGCAGCCAGGGGCCCCTATTAATCGGCGAGCAGTACTTC. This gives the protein CASSQGPLLIGEQYF. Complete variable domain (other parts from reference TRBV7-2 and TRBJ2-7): GAGVSQSPSNKVTEKGKDVELRCDPISGHTALYWYRQSLGQGLEFLIYFQGNSAPDKSGLPSDRFSAERTGGSVSTLTIQRTQQEDSAVYLCASSQGPLLIGEQYFGPGTRLTVT.

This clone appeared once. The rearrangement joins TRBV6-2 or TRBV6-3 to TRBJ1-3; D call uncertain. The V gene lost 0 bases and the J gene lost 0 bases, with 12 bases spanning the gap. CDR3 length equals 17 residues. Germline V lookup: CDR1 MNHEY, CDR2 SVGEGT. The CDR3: CASSYSAPPSSGNTIYF. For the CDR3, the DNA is TGTGCCAGCAGTTACTCGGCTCCCCCCAGCTCTGGAAACACCATATATTTT.

The CDR3 here is CASSLGENYGYTF. The CDR3 DNA sequence: TGTGCCAGCAGCTTGGGGGAGAACTATGGCTACACCTTC. This chain joins TRBV5-8 and TRBJ1-2; unclear D gene. V dropped 0 bases and J dropped 2 bases, with 5 bases sitting between them. Germline lookup yields CDR1 SGHTS and CDR2 YDEGEE. The CDR3 contains 13 residues.

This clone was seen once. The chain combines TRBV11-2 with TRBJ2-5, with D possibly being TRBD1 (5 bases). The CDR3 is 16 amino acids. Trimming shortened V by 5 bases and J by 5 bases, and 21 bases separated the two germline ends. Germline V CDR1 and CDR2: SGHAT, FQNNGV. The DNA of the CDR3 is TGTGCCAGCAGCCTACAGGTATTCCTGAACGTGGAGACCCAGTACTTC. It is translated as CASSLQVFLNVETQYF. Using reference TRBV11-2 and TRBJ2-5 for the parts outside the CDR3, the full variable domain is EAGVAQSPRYKIIEKRQSVAFWCNPISGHATLYWYQQILGQGPKLLIQFQNNGVVDDSQLPKDRFSAERLKGVDSTLKIQPAKLEDSAVYLCASSLQVFLNVETQYFGPGTRLLVL.

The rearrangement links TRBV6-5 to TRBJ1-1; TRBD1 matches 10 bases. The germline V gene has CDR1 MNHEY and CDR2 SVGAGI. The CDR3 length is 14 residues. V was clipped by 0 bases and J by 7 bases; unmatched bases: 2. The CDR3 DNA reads TGTGCCAGCAGTTACTCGTGGGACAGGGGTGAAGCTTTCTTT. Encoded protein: CASSYSWDRGEAFF.

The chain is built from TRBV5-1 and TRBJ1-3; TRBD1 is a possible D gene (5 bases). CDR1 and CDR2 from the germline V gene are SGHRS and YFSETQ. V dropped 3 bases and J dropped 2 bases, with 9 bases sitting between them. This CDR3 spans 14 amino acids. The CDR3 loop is CASSSQGTGNTIYF. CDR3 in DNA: TGCGCCAGCAGCTCGCAGGGAACTGGAAACACCATATATTTT.

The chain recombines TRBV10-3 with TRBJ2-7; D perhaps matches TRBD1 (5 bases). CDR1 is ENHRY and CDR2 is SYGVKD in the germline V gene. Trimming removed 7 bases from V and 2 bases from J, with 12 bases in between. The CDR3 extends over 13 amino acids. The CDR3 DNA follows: TGTGCCATCAAAGACAGCGCAACCTACGAGCAGTACTTC. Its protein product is CAIKDSATYEQYF.

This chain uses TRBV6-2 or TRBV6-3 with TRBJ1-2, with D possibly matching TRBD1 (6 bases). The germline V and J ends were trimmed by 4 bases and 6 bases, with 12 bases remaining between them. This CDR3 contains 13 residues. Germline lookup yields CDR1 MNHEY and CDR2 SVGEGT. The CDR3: CASSFPGANGYTF. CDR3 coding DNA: TGTGCCAGCAGTTTTCCAGGGGCAAATGGCTACACCTTC.